Following are 24 T cell receptor beta chains from one sample sequenced in a study of blood T cell repertoires in COVID-19. Assay: immunoSEQ multiplex PCR; the TCRdb copy retains only in-frame clones and omits some. The data show 65,000 to 90,000 clones, with roughly 89% seen just once and around 9% held by the top ten. The material sequenced was peripheral blood. The receptor set was obtained from a man older than 75 with acute or convalescent COVID-19.

V usage is TRBV2 and J usage is TRBJ1-5, with TRBD1 identical over 8 bases. The CDR3 length is 16 residues. V dropped 4 bases and J dropped 3; count of bases not matched to a gene: 8. Germline loops: CDR1 SNHLY, CDR2 FYNNEI. The CDR3 DNA reads TGTGCCAGCAGTGTCTCAGGGGGCCGTAACAATCAGCCCCAGCATTTT. Translated: CASSVSGGRNNQPQHF.

V usage is TRBV18 and J usage is TRBJ2-5; D uncertain. V was clipped by 0 bases and J by 2 bases, with 13 bases between them. Germline loops: CDR1 KGHSH, CDR2 LQKENI. This CDR3 contains 16 residues. The CDR3: CASSPPVLTIQETQYF. The CDR3 region has the DNA TGTGCCAGCTCACCACCCGTACTTACGATTCAAGAGACCCAGTACTTC.

This chain uses TRBV6-1 with TRBJ2-1, with TRBD1 as a possible D gene (5 bases). V lost 2 bases, J lost 7 bases, and 21 bases lay in between. This CDR3 contains 17 residues. Per germline, CDR1 MNHNS and CDR2 SASEGT. This CDR3 reads CASSEKYAGSVRNEQFF. The CDR3, as DNA: TGTGCCAGCAGTGAAAAGTATGCAGGGTCAGTGAGGAATGAGCAGTTCTTC.

This chain links TRBV19 with TRBJ1-1; D gene ambiguous. CDR1 and CDR2 (germline): LNHDA, SQIVND (reference sequence). The ends were cut back, 3 bases at V and 4 bases at J, with 15 bases in the middle. The CDR3 has 15 residues. The CDR3 protein is CASSMGREGGTEAFF. CDR3 coding DNA: TGTGCCAGTAGTATGGGTAGGGAGGGTGGCACTGAAGCTTTCTTT.

This chain connects TRBV9 to TRBJ2-3; 10 bases are shared with TRBD2. CDR1 and CDR2 from the germline V gene are SGDLS and YYNGEE. The CDR3 has 15 residues. V shed 4 bases and J 5 bases; nucleotides not matched to a gene: 7. The CDR3: CASSTLAGVGDTQYF. For the CDR3, the DNA is TGTGCCAGCAGCACCCTAGCGGGAGTGGGAGATACGCAGTATTTT.

The chain is built from TRBV18 and TRBJ1-1; 9 bases map to TRBD1. This CDR3 contains 14 residues. The germline V gene encodes CDR1 KGHSH and CDR2 LQKENI. The ends lost 5 bases at V and 1 base at J; junction bases unmatched: 2. CDR3 bases: TGTGCCAGCTCAGTGGACAGGGGGAACACTGAAGCTTTCTTT. It translates to CASSVDRGNTEAFF.

The chain joins TRBV5-1 to TRBJ2-5; possibly TRBD2 for D (5 bases). V lost 0 bases and J lost 3, with 9 bases in between. The CDR3 runs 14 residues. Germline lookup yields CDR1 SGHRS and CDR2 YFSETQ. CDR3 protein: CASSLGRWEETQYF. The CDR3 nucleotides are TGCGCCAGCAGCTTGGGGAGGTGGGAAGAGACCCAGTACTTC.

The genes are TRBV5-1 and TRBJ1-1; 7 nucleotides align to TRBD1. Germline V CDR1 and CDR2: SGHRS, YFSETQ. With 2 bases clipped from V and 0 bases from J, the junction kept 7 bases outside the gene matches. The CDR3 has 16 amino acids. The DNA for the CDR3 is TGCGCCAGCAGCTTCGGACAGGCAAACATGAACACTGAAGCTTTCTTT. It specifies CASSFGQANMNTEAFF.

The rearrangement uses TRBV3-1 (or the pseudogene TRBV3-2) and TRBJ2-5; TRBD2 might be the D (5 bases). CDR3 length: 17 amino acids. The V gene's germline CDR1 is LGHDT and CDR2 YNNKEL (reference sequence). Trimming took off 3 bases at V and 4 bases at J, with 21 bases between the two ends. The CDR3 sequence is CASSHKTWVAGPETQYF. Written as DNA, the CDR3 is TGTGCCAGCAGCCATAAAACTTGGGTCGCGGGCCCAGAGACCCAGTACTTC.

This chain connects TRBV7-9 to TRBJ1-5; D not certain. V lost 3 bases and J lost 6, with 12 bases in between. The CDR3 totals 14 residues. The germline V gene has CDR1 SEHNR and CDR2 FQNEAQ (reference sequence). CDR3 DNA: TGTGCCAGCAGCTTTGGAGATCTAGGTCAGCCCCAGCATTTT. Encoded protein: CASSFGDLGQPQHF.

The genes are TRBV6-5 and TRBJ2-1; 7 bases match TRBD2. The CDR3 has 13 residues. Unmatched junction bases numbered 6, after V lost 11 bases and J lost 2 bases. The germline CDR1 and CDR2 sequences are MNHEY and SVGAGI. CDR3: CAGTGGPYNEQFF. CDR3 bases: TGTGCCGGCACGGGGGGACCCTACAATGAGCAGTTCTTC.

The chain recombines TRBV5-1 with TRBJ1-4; D may be TRBD1 (5 bases). Germline V gene data show CDR1 as SGHRS and CDR2 as YFSETQ. Trimming shortened V by 4 bases and J by 5 bases, and 18 bases separated the two germline ends. The length of the CDR3 is 16 residues. The CDR3 coding sequence is TGCGCCAGCAGCGGAGGAGGGACGGGTGTCAATGAAAAACTGTTTTTT. It encodes CASSGGGTGVNEKLFF.

The chain combines TRBV29-1 with TRBJ2-1, with TRBD2 as a possible D gene (7 bases). V was clipped by 3 bases and J by 5 bases, with 20 bases between them. The CDR3 has 16 amino acids. Per germline, CDR1 SQVTM and CDR2 ANQGSEA. CDR3 DNA: TGCAGCGTTGATAAGGGGGGGTCGTATATGGACAATGAGCAGTTCTTC. It yields the protein CSVDKGGSYMDNEQFF.

J is TRBJ1-1 and V is TRBV28; 7 bases map to TRBD1. The germline V gene has CDR1 MDHEN and CDR2 SYDVKM. Trimming at V came to 3 bases and at J to 4 bases, leaving 2 bases not matched to a gene. This CDR3 has 13 residues. CDR3 sequence (DNA): TGTGCCAGCAGTTTGGCAGGGGGCACTGAAGCTTTCTTT. This encodes CASSLAGGTEAFF.

This chain links TRBV5-4 with TRBJ2-7, with D perhaps matching TRBD1 (6 bases). CDR1 and CDR2 (germline): SGHNT, YYREEE (reference sequence). V gave up 0 bases and J gave up 0 bases, with 10 bases separating them. The CDR3 sequence is 15 residues long. The CDR3 here is CASSLGQGSSYEQYF. The CDR3 DNA reads as TGTGCCAGCAGCTTGGGGCAGGGGAGCTCCTACGAGCAGTACTTC.

The count of this clone is one. This rearrangement joins TRBV10-1 to TRBJ1-1, with D hard to call. This CDR3 has 14 residues. Trimming stripped 4 bases from V and 1 base from J, with 10 bases between. The germline gives CDR1 WNHNN, CDR2 SYGVQD (reference sequence). CDR3 bases: TGCGCCAGCAGTGTGGAGCCTTCGAACACTGAAGCTTTCTTT. It is translated as CASSVEPSNTEAFF.

This clone was picked up one time. The chain joins TRBV5-1 to TRBJ1-2; 7 nucleotides align to TRBD1. The germline gives CDR1 SGHRS, CDR2 YFSETQ. J gave up 5 bases and V 4 bases, and 8 bases lay outside the gene matches. CDR3 length: 14 amino acids. CDR3 residues: CASSTGTETYGYTF. CDR3 bases: TGCGCCAGCAGCACCGGGACAGAAACATATGGCTACACCTTC.

This rearrangement joins TRBV28 to TRBJ1-6, with 8 bases lining up with TRBD1. Germline loops: CDR1 MDHEN, CDR2 SYDVKM. The V segment lost 7 bases and the J segment 4 bases; nucleotides outside the gene matches: 9. This CDR3 has 16 amino acids. The CDR3 protein is CASIQTGAIYNSPLHF. As DNA, the CDR3 is TGTGCCAGCATCCAGACAGGGGCCATTTATAATTCACCCCTCCACTTT.

The chain joins TRBV30 to TRBJ1-2; 7 nucleotides line up with TRBD1. The CDR3 spans 13 residues. V gave up 4 bases and J gave up 9 bases; unmatched junction bases: 11. Looked up from germline, CDR1 is GTSNPN and CDR2 is SVGIG (reference sequence). The CDR3 coding sequence is TGTGCCTGGATCCGACGACAGGGCGGTCGCTACACCTTC. Its translation: CAWIRRQGGRYTF.

This clone was detected only a few times. This chain links TRBV12-3 or TRBV12-4 with TRBJ1-2; TRBD1 matches at 8 bases. V was pared by 1 base and J by 8 bases, with 3 bases of the junction left unmatched. There are 13 residues in the CDR3. The CDR3 bases are TGTGCCAGCAGTTTAGACAGGGGGGACGGCTACACCTTC. Its translation is CASSLDRGDGYTF.

This clone was observed once. The J gene is TRBJ2-1, the V gene TRBV2, with 11 bases matching TRBD1. This CDR3 has 15 amino acids. The V segment lost 6 bases and the J segment 4 bases; nucleotides outside the gene matches: 5. Germline loops: CDR1 SNHLY, CDR2 FYNNEI. CDR3: CASRPGTGGYNEQFF. The CDR3 DNA follows: TGTGCCAGCAGACCCGGGACAGGGGGGTACAATGAGCAGTTCTTC. Full variable domain (rest looked up from reference TRBV2 and TRBJ2-1): EPEVTQTPSHQVTQMGQEVILRCVPISNHLYFYWYRQILGQKVEFLVSFYNNEISEKSEIFDDQFSVERPDGSNFTLKIRSTKLEDSAMYFCASRPGTGGYNEQFFGPGTRLTVL.

The chain is built from TRBV5-1 and TRBJ1-4; 7 positions agree with TRBD1. The germline gives CDR1 SGHRS, CDR2 YFSETQ. V was pared by 5 bases and J by 2 bases, with 6 bases of the junction left unmatched. The CDR3 loop spans 15 amino acids. This CDR3 is CASSRDSTTNEKLFF. In DNA form, the CDR3 reads TGCGCCAGCAGTAGGGACAGTACGACTAATGAAAAACTGTTTTTT.

This clone was counted a few times. The rearrangement uses TRBV4-1 and TRBJ2-7; a weak D match, TRBD2 (5 bases). V was trimmed by 1 base and J by 5 bases, leaving 9 bases between them. Germline lookup yields CDR1 MGHRA and CDR2 YSYEKL. The CDR3 totals 13 residues. As DNA, the CDR3 is TGCGCCAGCAGCCAAGCCCCGGAGGACGAGCAGTACTTC. This sequence encodes CASSQAPEDEQYF.

The rearrangement uses TRBV5-5 and TRBJ2-5, with TRBD1 as a possible D gene (6 bases). Trimming removed 0 bases from V and 5 bases from J, with 11 bases in between. Germline values: CDR1 SGHKS, CDR2 YYEKEE (reference sequence). This CDR3 is built from 14 residues. CDR3 sequence reads: CASSLAGTQETQYF. In DNA form, the CDR3 reads TGTGCCAGCAGCTTGGCCGGGACACAGGAGACCCAGTACTTC. The entire variable domain, with the rest obtained from reference TRBV5-5 and TRBJ2-5, is as follows: DAGVTQSPTHLIKTRGQQVTLRCSPISGHKSVSWYQQVLGQGPQFIFQYYEKEERGRGNFPDRFSARQFPNYSSELNVNALLLGDSALYLCASSLAGTQETQYFGPGTRLLVL.